The source of this T cell receptor (beta chain) is a study of shared clonotypes between healthy human individuals. For this clone: The antigen remains unidentified.

CDR1 and CDR2 from the germline V gene are LNHDA and SQIVND (reference sequence). V lost 2 bases, J lost 0 bases, and 10 bases lay in between. The CDR3 runs 15 residues. Study-level findings and limits: The authors sampled blood alone, and tissue repertoires likely differ. Sequencing depth was expected to affect clonotype sharing among donors.

A deep-level run was used for the assay. Sequenced by immunoSEQ multiplex PCR; TCRdb stores in-frame clones only, minus some. The sample consists of a few million clones, approximately 95% of them appearing once. The chain couples TRBV19 to TRBJ1-1; TRBD1 might be the D (6 bases). The sequencing sample was made of naive CD4+ T cells from PBMCs. Subset defined: CD45RA+ positively selected. The clonotype originates from a young man in good health. Some clones in this sample may be carry-over from other donors' samples. The CDR3 coding sequence is TGTGCCAGTAGTATACGACAGGCTTTGAACACTGAAGCTTTCTTT. Translated: CASSIRQALNTEAFF.